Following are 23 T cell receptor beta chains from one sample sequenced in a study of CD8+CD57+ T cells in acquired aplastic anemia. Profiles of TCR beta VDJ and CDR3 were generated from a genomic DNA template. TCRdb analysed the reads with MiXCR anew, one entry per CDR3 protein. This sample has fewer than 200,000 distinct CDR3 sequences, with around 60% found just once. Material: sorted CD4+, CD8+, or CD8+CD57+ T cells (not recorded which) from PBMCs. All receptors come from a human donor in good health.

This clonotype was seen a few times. The CDR3 region has the DNA TGTGCCAGCAGTTACTCGACTACGTTTTACAACTTAGCGGGACTAAGCACAGATACGCAGTATTTT. Translation: CASSYSTTFYNLAGLSTDTQYF. V gene TRBV13 combines with J gene TRBJ2-3; 8 nucleotides align to TRBD2. The CDR3 extends over 22 amino acids. The germline V gene has CDR1 PRHDT and CDR2 FYEKMQ (reference sequence). The trim removed 6 bases at V and 0 bases at J, leaving 26 bases unmatched.

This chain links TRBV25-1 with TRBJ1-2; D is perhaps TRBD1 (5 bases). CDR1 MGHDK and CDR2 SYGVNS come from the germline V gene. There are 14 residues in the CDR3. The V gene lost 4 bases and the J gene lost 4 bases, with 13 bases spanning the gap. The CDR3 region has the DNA TGTGCCAGCAGTGGACCGGGACTTGCCTATGGCTACACCTTC. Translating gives CASSGPGLAYGYTF.

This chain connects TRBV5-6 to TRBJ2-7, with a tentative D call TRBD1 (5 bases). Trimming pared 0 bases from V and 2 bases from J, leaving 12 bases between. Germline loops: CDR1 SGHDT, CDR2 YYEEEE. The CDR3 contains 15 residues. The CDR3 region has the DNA TGTGCCAGCAGCTTGGATAAGACAGACCCCTACGAGCAGTACTTC. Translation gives CASSLDKTDPYEQYF.

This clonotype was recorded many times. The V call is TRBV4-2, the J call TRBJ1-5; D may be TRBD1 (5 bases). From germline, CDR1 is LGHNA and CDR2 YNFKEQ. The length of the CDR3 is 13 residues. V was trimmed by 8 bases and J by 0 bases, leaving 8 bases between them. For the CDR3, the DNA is TGTGCCAGCTCCGGGACTAGCAATCAGCCCCAGCATTTT. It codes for CASSGTSNQPQHF.

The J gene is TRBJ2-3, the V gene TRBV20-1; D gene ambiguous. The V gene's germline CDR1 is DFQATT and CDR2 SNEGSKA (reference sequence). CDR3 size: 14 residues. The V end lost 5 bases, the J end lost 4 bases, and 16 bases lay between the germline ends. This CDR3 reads CSAYVGGGADTQYF. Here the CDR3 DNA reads TGCAGTGCTTATGTCGGCGGCGGAGCAGATACGCAGTATTTT.

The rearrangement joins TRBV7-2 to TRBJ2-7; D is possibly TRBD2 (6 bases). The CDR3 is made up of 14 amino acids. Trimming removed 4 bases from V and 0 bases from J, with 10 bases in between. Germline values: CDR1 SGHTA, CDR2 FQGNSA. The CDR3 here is CASSSGLFSYEQYF. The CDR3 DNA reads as TGTGCCAGCAGCTCGGGACTGTTCTCCTACGAGCAGTACTTC.

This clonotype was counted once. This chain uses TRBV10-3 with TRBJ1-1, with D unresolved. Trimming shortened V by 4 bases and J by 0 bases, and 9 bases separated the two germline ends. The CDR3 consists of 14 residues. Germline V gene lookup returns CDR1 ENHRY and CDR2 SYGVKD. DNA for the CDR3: TGTGCCATCAGTGCGCGGCAGATGAACACTGAAGCTTTCTTT. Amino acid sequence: CAISARQMNTEAFF.

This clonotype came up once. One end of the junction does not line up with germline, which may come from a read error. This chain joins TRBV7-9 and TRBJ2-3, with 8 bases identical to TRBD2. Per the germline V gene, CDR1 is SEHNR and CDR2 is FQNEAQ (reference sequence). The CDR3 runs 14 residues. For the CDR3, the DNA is TGCGCCAGCAGGCCGGGGGGGCAGAGAGATACGCAGTATTTT. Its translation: CASRPGGQRDTQYF.

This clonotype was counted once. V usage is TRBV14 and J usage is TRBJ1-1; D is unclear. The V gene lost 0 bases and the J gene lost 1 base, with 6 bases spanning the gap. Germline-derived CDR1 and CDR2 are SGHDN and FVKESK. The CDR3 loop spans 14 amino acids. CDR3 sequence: CASSQDGGNTEAFF. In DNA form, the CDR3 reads TGTGCCAGCAGCCAAGATGGTGGGAACACTGAAGCTTTCTTT. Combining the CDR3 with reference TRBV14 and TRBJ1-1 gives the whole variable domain EAGVTQFPSHSVIEKGQTVTLRCDPISGHDNLYWYRRVMGKEIKFLLHFVKESKQDESGMPNNRFLAERTGGTYSTLKVQPAELEDSGVYFCASSQDGGNTEAFFGQGTRLTVV.

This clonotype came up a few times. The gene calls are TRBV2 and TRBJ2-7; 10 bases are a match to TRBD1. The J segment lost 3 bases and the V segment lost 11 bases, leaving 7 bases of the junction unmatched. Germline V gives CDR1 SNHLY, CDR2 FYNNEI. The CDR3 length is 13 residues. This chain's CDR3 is CAGGTGVLYEQYF. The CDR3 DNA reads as TGTGCCGGGGGGACAGGGGTCCTCTACGAGCAGTACTTC.

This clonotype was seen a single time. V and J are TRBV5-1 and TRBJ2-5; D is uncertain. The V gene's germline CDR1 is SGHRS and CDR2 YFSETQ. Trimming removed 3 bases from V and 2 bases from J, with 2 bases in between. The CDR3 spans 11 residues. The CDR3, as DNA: TGCGCCAGCAGCTGGCAAGAGACCCAGTACTTC. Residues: CASSWQETQYF.

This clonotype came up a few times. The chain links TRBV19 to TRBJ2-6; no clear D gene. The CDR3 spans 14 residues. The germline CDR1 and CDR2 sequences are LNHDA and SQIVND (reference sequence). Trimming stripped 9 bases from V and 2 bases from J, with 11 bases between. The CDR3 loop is CARRMGTGANVLTF. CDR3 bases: TGTGCCAGGAGGATGGGGACTGGGGCCAACGTCCTGACTTTC.

The DNA for the CDR3 is TGTGCCAGCAGCTTAACGGGCCCCCTGAACACTGAAGCTTTCTTT. Translated: CASSLTGPLNTEAFF. J is TRBJ1-1 and V is TRBV7-9; D remains unclear. Trimming took off 2 bases at V and 0 bases at J, with 10 bases between the two ends. In germline, CDR1 is SEHNR, CDR2 FQNEAQ (reference sequence). This CDR3 comprises 15 residues.

CDR3 bases: TGTGCCAGTAGTATTCGTCCCCGGGGGCGAGAGGGTGAAGCTTTCTTT. Protein: CASSIRPRGREGEAFF. This sequence joins TRBV19 and TRBJ1-1, with D possibly being TRBD1 (6 bases). V lost 3 bases and J 7 bases, leaving 21 bases between the germline ends. The CDR3 is 16 residues long. Germline V gene lookup returns CDR1 LNHDA and CDR2 SQIVND (reference sequence).

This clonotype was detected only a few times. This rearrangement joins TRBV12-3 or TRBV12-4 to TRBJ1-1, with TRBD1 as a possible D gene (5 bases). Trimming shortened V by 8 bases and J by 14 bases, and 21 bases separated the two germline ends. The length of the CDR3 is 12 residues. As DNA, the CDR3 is TGTGCCAGCCGACCGACAGCCCCGTTGGTGTTCTTT. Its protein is CASRPTAPLVFF.

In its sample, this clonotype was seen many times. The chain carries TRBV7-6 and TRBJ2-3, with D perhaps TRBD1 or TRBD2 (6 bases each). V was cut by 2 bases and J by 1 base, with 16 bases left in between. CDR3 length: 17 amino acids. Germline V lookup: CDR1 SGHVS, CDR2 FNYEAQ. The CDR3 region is CASSLLGGVRGTDTQYF. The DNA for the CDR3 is TGTGCCAGCAGCTTATTGGGGGGCGTTAGGGGCACAGATACGCAGTATTTT.

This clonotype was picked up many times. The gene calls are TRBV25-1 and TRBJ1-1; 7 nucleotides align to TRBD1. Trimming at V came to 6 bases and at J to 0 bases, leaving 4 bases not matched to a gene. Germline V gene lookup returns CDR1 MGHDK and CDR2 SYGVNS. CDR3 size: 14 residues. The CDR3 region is CASSATGMNTEAFF. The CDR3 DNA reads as TGTGCCAGCAGCGCGACAGGGATGAACACTGAAGCTTTCTTT.

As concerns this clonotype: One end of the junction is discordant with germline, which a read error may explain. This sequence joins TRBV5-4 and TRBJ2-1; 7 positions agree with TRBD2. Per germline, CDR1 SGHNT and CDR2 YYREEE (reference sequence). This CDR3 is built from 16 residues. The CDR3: CASSQDWGRGNNEQFF. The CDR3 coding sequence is TGCGCCAGCAGCCAAGATTGGGGGAGGGGCAACAATGAGCAGTTCTTC.

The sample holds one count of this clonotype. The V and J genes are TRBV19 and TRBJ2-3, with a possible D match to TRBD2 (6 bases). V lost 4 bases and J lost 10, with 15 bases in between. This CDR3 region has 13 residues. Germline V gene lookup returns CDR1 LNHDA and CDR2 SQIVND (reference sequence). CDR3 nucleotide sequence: TGTGCCAGTAGTACCACCGGCCCGGGGGCGCAGTATTTT. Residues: CASSTTGPGAQYF.

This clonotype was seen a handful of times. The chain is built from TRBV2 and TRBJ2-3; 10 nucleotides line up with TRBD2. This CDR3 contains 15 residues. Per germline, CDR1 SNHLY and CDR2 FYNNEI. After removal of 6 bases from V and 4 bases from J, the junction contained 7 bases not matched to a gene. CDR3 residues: CASRRSGGAPDTQYF. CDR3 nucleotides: TGTGCCAGCAGGAGGAGCGGGGGGGCTCCAGATACGCAGTATTTT.

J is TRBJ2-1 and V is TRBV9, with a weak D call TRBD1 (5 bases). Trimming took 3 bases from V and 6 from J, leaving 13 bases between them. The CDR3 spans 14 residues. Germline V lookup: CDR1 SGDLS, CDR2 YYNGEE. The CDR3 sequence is CASSDPDSINEQFF. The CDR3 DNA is TGTGCCAGCAGCGACCCCGACAGTATCAATGAGCAGTTCTTC.

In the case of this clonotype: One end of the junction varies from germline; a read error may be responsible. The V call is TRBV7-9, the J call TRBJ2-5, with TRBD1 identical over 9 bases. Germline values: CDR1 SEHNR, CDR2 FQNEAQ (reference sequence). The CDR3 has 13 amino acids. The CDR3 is CASSLNPRQGVFF. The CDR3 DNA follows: TGTGCCAGCAGCTTAAACCCGCGACAGGGGGTCTTTTTC.

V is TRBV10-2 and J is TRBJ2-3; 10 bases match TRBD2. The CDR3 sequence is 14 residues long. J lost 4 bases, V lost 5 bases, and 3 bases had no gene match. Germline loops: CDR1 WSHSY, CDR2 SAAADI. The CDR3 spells CASSRLAGADTQYF. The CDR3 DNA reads TGCGCCAGCAGTCGACTAGCGGGTGCAGATACGCAGTATTTT.